The 8 T cell receptor beta chains given below trace back to one sample, sequenced in a study of molecular identifiers for immune sequencing clone quantification. MiXCR was run by TCRdb on the PCR reads, yielding one entry per CDR3 protein. The top ten hold 0.7% to 1% of the sample, which has approximately 670,000 distinct CDR3 sequences, 15% to 20% seen once. Source material: naive CD8+ T cells from blood, with Jurkat cell RNA spiked in. Subset noted: FACS-sorted CD8+CD4-CCR7+CD45RA+ naive T cells. The receptors shown here come from a human donor in good health. Some libraries in this study had Jurkat cell RNA spiked in.

This clonotype was observed a few times. This chain uses TRBV12-3 or TRBV12-4 with TRBJ1-3; D is perhaps TRBD1 (5 bases). CDR3 length equals 16 residues. Trimming took off 7 bases at V and 3 bases at J, with 19 bases between the two ends. CDR3 protein: CASILGRPQRGNTIYF. Here the CDR3 DNA reads TGTGCCAGCATCCTGGGACGCCCTCAACGTGGAAACACCATATATTTT.

A note on this clonotype: This may be a read error: a much more frequent sequence differs by one nucleotide. The chain links TRBV13 to TRBJ2-2, with 8 nucleotides matching TRBD1. In germline, CDR1 is PRHDT, CDR2 FYEKMQ (reference sequence). The CDR3 sequence is 14 residues long. The CDR3 nucleotides are TGTGGCAGCGTGCAGGGGGCATACACCGGGGAGCTGTTTTTT. Translation gives CGSVQGAYTGELFF.

This clonotype was recorded at least ten times. The rearrangement uses TRBV9 and TRBJ2-7, with TRBD2 matching 10 bases. There are 14 residues in the CDR3. The trim removed 0 bases at V and 7 bases at J, leaving 4 bases unmatched. Germline CDR1 is SGDLS and CDR2 is YYNGEE. The CDR3 reads CASSVALAGGEQYF. The DNA of the CDR3 is TGTGCCAGCAGCGTAGCTTTAGCGGGGGGTGAGCAGTACTTC.

This clonotype was detected a few times. V and J are TRBV28 and TRBJ2-3; 7 bases are a match to TRBD1. The CDR3 spans 15 residues. CDR1 and CDR2 from the germline V gene are MDHEN and SYDVKM. V lost 4 bases, J lost 1 base, and 5 bases stayed unmatched. In nucleotides, the CDR3 is TGTGCCAGCAGTTCGACAGGGTATGGCACAGATACGCAGTATTTT. Translated, it gives CASSSTGYGTDTQYF. The variable domain in full, with the rest retrieved from reference TRBV28 and TRBJ2-3, is DVKVTQSSRYLVKRTGEKVFLECVQDMDHENMFWYRQDPGLGLRLIYFSYDVKMKEKGDIPEGYSVSREKKERFSLILESASTNQTSMYLCASSSTGYGTDTQYFGPGTRLTVL.

J is TRBJ1-1 and V is TRBV14; no reliable D call. In germline, CDR1 is SGHDN, CDR2 FVKESK. V was clipped by 1 base and J by 5 bases, with 11 bases between them. The CDR3 consists of 14 residues. CDR3 coding DNA: TGTGCCAGCAGCCAAGTTTTGGGTGAGACTGAAGCTTTCTTT. Translation: CASSQVLGETEAFF.

In its sample, this clonotype was seen once. This clone may be a read error of a much larger clone one base away. The chain carries TRBV4-3 and TRBJ2-1; 10 bases map to TRBD2. The germline CDR1 and CDR2 sequences are LGHNA and YSLEER. V was clipped by 2 bases and J by 5 bases; unmatched bases: 6. The CDR3 is 16 amino acids. The CDR3 DNA reads TGCGCCAGCAGCCAAACGGGACTAGCGTATCACAATGAGCAGTTCTTC. This sequence encodes CASSQTGLAYHNEQFF.

There are a few counts of this clonotype. The chain has TRBV3-1 and TRBJ2-7; 8 positions match TRBD1. The CDR3 is 16 amino acids. In germline, CDR1 is LGHDT, CDR2 YNNKEL (reference sequence). Trimming took 1 base from V and 4 from J; bases not matched to a gene: 9. The chain's CDR3 is CASSQAYSRGLYEQYF. The CDR3 DNA follows: TGTGCCAGCAGCCAAGCATACAGCAGGGGGCTGTACGAGCAGTACTTC.

This sequence joins TRBV7-2 and TRBJ2-7; TRBD1 might be the D (6 bases). There are 14 residues in the CDR3. The germline V gene encodes CDR1 SGHTA and CDR2 FQGNSA. With 4 bases removed from V and 3 bases from J, the gap between germline ends came to 13 bases. The CDR3 sequence is CASSSSTGIYEQYF. DNA for the CDR3: TGTGCCAGCAGCTCAAGCACAGGGATCTACGAGCAGTACTTC.